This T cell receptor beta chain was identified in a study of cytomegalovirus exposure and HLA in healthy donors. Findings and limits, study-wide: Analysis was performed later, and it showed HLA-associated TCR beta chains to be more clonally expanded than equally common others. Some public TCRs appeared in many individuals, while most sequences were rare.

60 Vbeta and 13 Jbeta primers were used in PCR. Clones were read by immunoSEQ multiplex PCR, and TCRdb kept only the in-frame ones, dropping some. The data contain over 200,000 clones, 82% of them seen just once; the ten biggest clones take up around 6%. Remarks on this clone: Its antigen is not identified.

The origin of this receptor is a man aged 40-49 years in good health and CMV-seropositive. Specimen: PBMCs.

The CDR3 DNA reads as TGCAGCGTTGATGTTAGCGGGAGGGGGAAAGGGACCCAGTACTTC. Its translation: CSVDVSGRGKGTQYF. V is TRBV29-1 and J is TRBJ2-5; 11 nucleotides match TRBD2. The J segment lost 7 bases and the V segment lost 3 bases, leaving 10 bases of the junction unmatched. In germline, CDR1 is SQVTM, CDR2 ANQGSEA. CDR3 size: 15 residues.